The clone carrying this TCR beta chain was observed a single time. Participants were aged about 18 to 100 years from about 25 US areas. Participant-given clinical history determined each cohort assignment. Germline V gives CDR1 GTSNPN, CDR2 SVGIG (reference sequence). V lost 3 bases and J lost 9; bases outside the gene matches: 6. The CDR3 covers 14 residues. In the authors' workflow: Counts of nucleated cells, estimated from reference gene primer amplification, were obtained. Libraries were prepared by immunoSEQ multiplex PCR; TCRdb keeps only in-frame clonotypes and omits some of them. D and trimming come from the DNA, and the V and J calls and clone size come from that table. The sample shows 150,000 to 200,000 clones, roughly 84% of them seen only once. The sample originates from a study of blood T cell repertoires in COVID-19.

Material for sequencing was PBMCs or T cells enriched from blood (not recorded which). The rearrangement uses TRBV30 and TRBJ1-6; the match to TRBD1 covers 9 bases. The TCR sequence derives from a human donor with acute COVID-19. The donor label of this sample is uncertain. CDR3 coding DNA: TGTGCCTGGAGGCCGGGACAGGGAGGTTCACCCCTCCACTTT. Amino acids: CAWRPGQGGSPLHF.